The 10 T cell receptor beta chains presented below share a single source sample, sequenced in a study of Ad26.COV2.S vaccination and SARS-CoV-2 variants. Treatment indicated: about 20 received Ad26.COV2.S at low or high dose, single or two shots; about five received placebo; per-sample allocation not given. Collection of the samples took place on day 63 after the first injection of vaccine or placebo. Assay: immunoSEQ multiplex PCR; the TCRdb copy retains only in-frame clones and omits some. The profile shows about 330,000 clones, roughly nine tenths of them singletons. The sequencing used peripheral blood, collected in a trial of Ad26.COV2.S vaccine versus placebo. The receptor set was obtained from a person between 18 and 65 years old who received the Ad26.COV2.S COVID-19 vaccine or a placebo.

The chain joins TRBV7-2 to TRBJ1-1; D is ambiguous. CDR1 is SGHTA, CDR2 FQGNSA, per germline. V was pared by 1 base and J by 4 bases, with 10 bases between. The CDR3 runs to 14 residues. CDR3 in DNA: TGTGCCAGCAGCTTAGAAGGGAGGAGCACTGAAGCTTTCTTT. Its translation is CASSLEGRSTEAFF.

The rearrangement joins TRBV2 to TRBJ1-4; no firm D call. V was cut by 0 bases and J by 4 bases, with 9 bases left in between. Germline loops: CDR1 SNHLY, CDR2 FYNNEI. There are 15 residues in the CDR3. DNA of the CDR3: TGTGCCAGCAGTGAAGCGCTCACGGTTAATGAAAAACTGTTTTTT. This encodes CASSEALTVNEKLFF.

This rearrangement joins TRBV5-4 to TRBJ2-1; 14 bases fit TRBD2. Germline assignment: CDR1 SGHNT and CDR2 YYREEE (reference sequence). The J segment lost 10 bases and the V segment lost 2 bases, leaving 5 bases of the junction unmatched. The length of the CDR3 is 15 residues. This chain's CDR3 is CASSFGLAGGQEQFF. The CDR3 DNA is TGTGCCAGCAGCTTCGGACTAGCGGGAGGCCAAGAGCAGTTCTTC.

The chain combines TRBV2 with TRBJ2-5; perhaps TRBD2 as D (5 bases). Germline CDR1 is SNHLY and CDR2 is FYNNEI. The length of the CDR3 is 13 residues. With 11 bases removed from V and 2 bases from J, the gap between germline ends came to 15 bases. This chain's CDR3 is CASRRAVQETQYF. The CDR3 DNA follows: TGTGCCTCCCGGCGGGCCGTACAAGAGACCCAGTACTTC.

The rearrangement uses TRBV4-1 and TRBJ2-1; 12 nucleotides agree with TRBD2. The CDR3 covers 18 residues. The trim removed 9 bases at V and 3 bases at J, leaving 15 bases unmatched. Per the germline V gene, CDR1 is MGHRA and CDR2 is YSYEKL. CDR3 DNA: TGCGCCAGTTCCCGGGGGCTAGCGGGAGGGAAAGACTACAATGAGCAGTTCTTC. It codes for CASSRGLAGGKDYNEQFF.

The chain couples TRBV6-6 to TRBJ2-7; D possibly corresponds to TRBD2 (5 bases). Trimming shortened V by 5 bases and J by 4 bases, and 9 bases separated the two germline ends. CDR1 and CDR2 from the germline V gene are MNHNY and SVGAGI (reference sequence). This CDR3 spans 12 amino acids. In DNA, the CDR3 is TGTGCCAGCAGTCCCCGAGGGTACGAGCAGTACTTC. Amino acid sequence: CASSPRGYEQYF.

CDR3 protein: CASSLLWGAGYNEQFF. In DNA, the CDR3 is TGTGCCAGCAGCTTGTTATGGGGGGCTGGATACAATGAGCAGTTCTTC. The rearrangement joins TRBV5-6 to TRBJ2-1; perhaps D is TRBD1 or TRBD2 (6 bases each). From germline, CDR1 is SGHDT and CDR2 YYEEEE. This CDR3 region has 16 residues. Trimming removed 1 base at V and 4 bases at J, with 15 bases between.

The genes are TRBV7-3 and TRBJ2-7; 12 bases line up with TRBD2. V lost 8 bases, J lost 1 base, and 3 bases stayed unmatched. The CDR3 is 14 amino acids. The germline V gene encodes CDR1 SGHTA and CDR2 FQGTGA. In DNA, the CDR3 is TGTGCCAGCGTACTAGCGGGAGGTTCCTACGAGCAGTACGTC. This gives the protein CASVLAGGSYEQYV.

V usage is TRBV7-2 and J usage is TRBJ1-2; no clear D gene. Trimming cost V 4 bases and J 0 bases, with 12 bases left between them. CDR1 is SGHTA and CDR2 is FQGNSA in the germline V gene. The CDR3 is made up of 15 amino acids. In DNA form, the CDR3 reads TGTGCCAGCAGCTCCCCGACGCTAGCTAACTATGGCTACACCTTC. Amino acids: CASSSPTLANYGYTF.

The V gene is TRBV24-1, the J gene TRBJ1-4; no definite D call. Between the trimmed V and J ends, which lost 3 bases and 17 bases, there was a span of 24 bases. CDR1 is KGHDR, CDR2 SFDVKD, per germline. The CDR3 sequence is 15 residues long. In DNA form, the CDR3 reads TGTGCCACCAGTGATCCGACCAGGAAGACGGGCTTGTTCTTTTTT. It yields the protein CATSDPTRKTGLFFF.